This entry is about one T cell receptor beta chain. Its antigen is not identified. The data were obtained in a study of Ad26.COV2.S vaccination and SARS-CoV-2 variants. For the study at large: The study gave Ad26.COV2.S intramuscularly, once or twice 56 days apart. Study-level points and caveats: Measures of TCR breadth and depth may have fallen short of total T cell responses.

Generated by immunoSEQ multiplex PCR, the TCRdb table keeps only in-frame clones and is missing some. This sample has around 300,000 clones, with approximately 86% found just once. Germline V gives CDR1 SGHTA, CDR2 FQGNSA. V shed 4 bases and J shed 3 bases, with 3 bases lying between them. The CDR3 totals 11 residues. Described treatment: around 19 received Ad26.COV2.S at low or high dose, single or two shots; five or six received placebo; per-sample allocation not given. Day 63 after the first vaccine or placebo injection was the time point for sampling. The chain couples TRBV7-2 to TRBJ1-1, with no clear D. Sequencing used peripheral blood, obtained in a trial of Ad26.COV2.S vaccine versus placebo. The clonotype was recovered from a person between 18 and 65 years old who received the Ad26.COV2.S COVID-19 vaccine or a placebo. DNA of the CDR3: TGTGCCAGCAGCTCCTACACTGAAGCTTTCTTT. It is translated as CASSSYTEAFF.